This paragraph reports one TCR beta chain. Its antigen remains unidentified. Then a second PCR, running about 6 to 11 cycles, was carried out with a sample-barcoded 5' primer and a J-beta primer mix. TCRdb processed the 5' RACE reads anew with MiXCR; each CDR3 protein has one entry. The table shows 600,000 to 850,000 distinct CDR3 sequences, with more than 40% occurring only once. The V gene lost 2 bases and the J gene lost 15 bases, with 17 bases spanning the gap. The CDR3 covers 13 residues. Germline-derived CDR1 and CDR2 are MGHDK and SYGVNS. This entry is derived from a study of blood T cells in healthy people across ages. Overall study findings and caveats: The CMV status of each donor remained undetermined, and this could have confounded shifts in expanded clonotypes.

Total RNA, at least 6 micrograms per sample, was extracted from PBMCs. The sequencing sample was made of blood. The chain has TRBV25-1 and TRBJ1-5, with D hard to call. This receptor was identified in a woman aged 55 to 70 in good health. The CDR3 region is CASSEASRSRLHF. The CDR3 DNA reads as TGTGCCAGCAGTGAAGCTAGTAGGAGCCGTCTGCATTTT.